This T cell receptor beta chain was sequenced in a study of early T cells in non-severe SARS-CoV-2 infection. Study information: The study sequenced bulk RNA from unsorted whole blood, with chains unpaired.

Each single cDNA molecule received a unique molecular identifier. MiXCR, run by TCRdb on the 5' RACE reads, gives a single entry per CDR3 protein. The table shows some 78,000 distinct CDR3 sequences, with less than 15% occurring only once. J gave up 4 bases and V 6 bases, and 8 bases lay outside the gene matches. Germline V gene lookup returns CDR1 LNHDA and CDR2 SQIVND (reference sequence). The length of the CDR3 is 15 residues. In the case of this clonotype: The target antigen is unknown.

Study-wide findings and caveats: Database matching using VDJdb favored anti-spike CD8 responses, with private and CD4 specificities left missing.

The rearrangement links TRBV19 to TRBJ2-2; 7 bases match TRBD1. Sequenced: whole blood. The sequence was collected from an adult who was a healthcare worker with PCR-confirmed SARS-CoV-2 infection or an uninfected control (not recorded which). The CDR3 protein is CASRGTAGTTGELFF. CDR3 nucleotide sequence: TGTGCCAGTAGGGGGACAGCTGGGACCACCGGGGAGCTGTTTTTT.